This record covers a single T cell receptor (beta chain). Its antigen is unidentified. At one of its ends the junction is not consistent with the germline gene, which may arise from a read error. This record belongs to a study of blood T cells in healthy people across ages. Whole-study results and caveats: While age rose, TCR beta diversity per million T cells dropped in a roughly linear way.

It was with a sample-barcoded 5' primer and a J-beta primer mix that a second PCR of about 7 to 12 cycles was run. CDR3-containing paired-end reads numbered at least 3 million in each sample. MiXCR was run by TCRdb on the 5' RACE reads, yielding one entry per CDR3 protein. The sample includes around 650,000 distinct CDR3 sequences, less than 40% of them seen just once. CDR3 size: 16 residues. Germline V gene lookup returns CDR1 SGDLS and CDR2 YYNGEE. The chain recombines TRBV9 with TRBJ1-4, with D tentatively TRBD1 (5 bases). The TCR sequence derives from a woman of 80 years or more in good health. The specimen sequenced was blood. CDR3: CASGVGGRDQNEKLFF. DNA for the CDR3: TGTGCCAGCGGCGTAGGAGGCAGGGACCAAAATGAAAAACTGTTTTTT.